The 9 T cell receptor beta chains listed next were all sequenced from one sample in a study of shared clonotypes between healthy human individuals. Terminally differentiated effector memory CD45RA+ cells were left out of the naive CD8 fraction, which was CD45RO-negative and positively selected for CCR7. Measured with immunoSEQ multiplex PCR; TCRdb has only the in-frame clones, and not every one. The table shows about 2,100,000 clones, with roughly 91% occurring only once. Source material: naive CD8+ T cells from PBMCs. The source of these receptors is a man aged 18 to 30 in good health. Some clones in this sample may be carry-over from other donors' samples.

This chain joins TRBV6-1 and TRBJ2-7; TRBD1 matches at 8 bases. The CDR3 covers 14 residues. The V gene end was trimmed by 6 bases and the J gene end by 3 bases; junction bases not matched to a gene: 7. Per the germline V gene, CDR1 is MNHNS and CDR2 is SASEGT. CDR3 bases: TGTGCCAGCAGAGAAAGGGACAGGAGCTACGAGCAGTACTTC. Its protein product is CASRERDRSYEQYF.

The V and J genes are TRBV5-4 and TRBJ2-2, with 15 bases lining up with TRBD2. The V segment lost 4 bases and the J segment 5 bases; nucleotides outside the gene matches: 6. CDR1 and CDR2 (germline): SGHNT, YYREEE (reference sequence). The length of the CDR3 is 17 residues. CDR3 residues: CASSVGLAGGGTGELFF. The CDR3 DNA is TGTGCCAGCAGCGTGGGACTAGCGGGAGGTGGTACCGGGGAGCTGTTTTTT.

The J gene is TRBJ1-2, the V gene TRBV27; D not resolved. The CDR3 loop spans 15 amino acids. From germline, CDR1 is MNHEY and CDR2 SMNVEV (reference sequence). V gave up 0 bases and J gave up 8 bases, with 16 bases separating them. The chain's CDR3 is CASSLSWGRQDGYTF. CDR3 DNA: TGTGCCAGCAGTTTATCATGGGGTCGCCAGGACGGCTACACCTTC.

The chain has TRBV11-2 and TRBJ2-7, with TRBD2 matching 11 bases. With V trimmed by 2 bases and J by 2 bases, 5 bases remained unmatched. This CDR3 comprises 16 residues. Per the germline V gene, CDR1 is SGHAT and CDR2 is FQNNGV. CDR3 nucleotides: TGTGCCAGCAGCTTAACTAGCGGGAGAGCGGCCTACGAGCAGTACTTC. Translating it yields CASSLTSGRAAYEQYF. The full variable domain, its missing parts supplied by reference TRBV11-2 and TRBJ2-7, is EAGVAQSPRYKIIEKRQSVAFWCNPISGHATLYWYQQILGQGPKLLIQFQNNGVVDDSQLPKDRFSAERLKGVDSTLKIQPAKLEDSAVYLCASSLTSGRAAYEQYFGPGTRLTVT.

The V and J genes are TRBV2 and TRBJ2-1; D may be TRBD1 (6 bases). Trimming left V 0 bases short and J 6 bases short, with 12 bases between. The CDR3 extends over 15 amino acids. Looked up from germline, CDR1 is SNHLY and CDR2 is FYNNEI. CDR3 nucleotide sequence: TGTGCCAGCAGTGAAGCCAATTACAGGGTCAATGAGCAGTTCTTC. It specifies CASSEANYRVNEQFF. The full variable domain, its missing parts supplied by reference TRBV2 and TRBJ2-1, is EPEVTQTPSHQVTQMGQEVILRCVPISNHLYFYWYRQILGQKVEFLVSFYNNEISEKSEIFDDQFSVERPDGSNFTLKIRSTKLEDSAMYFCASSEANYRVNEQFFGPGTRLTVL.

The chain uses TRBV5-6 and TRBJ1-2, with 8 bases that match TRBD1. The CDR3 runs to 14 residues. V was pared by 2 bases and J by 8 bases, with 8 bases of the junction left unmatched. Germline values: CDR1 SGHDT, CDR2 YYEEEE. CDR3 DNA sequence: TGTGCCAGCAGCTTCGGTCAGGGGGCAATCGGCTACACCTTC. Translating gives CASSFGQGAIGYTF. Full variable domain (rest looked up from reference TRBV5-6 and TRBJ1-2): DAGVTQSPTHLIKTRGQQVTLRCSPKSGHDTVSWYQQALGQGPQFIFQYYEEEERQRGNFPDRFSGHQFPNYSSELNVNALLLGDSALYLCASSFGQGAIGYTFGSGTRLTVV.

The CDR3 spells CASSQLQGSNEKLFF. The DNA of the CDR3 is TGCGCCAGCAGCCAATTACAGGGATCGAATGAAAAACTGTTTTTT. The chain uses TRBV4-1 and TRBJ1-4; D possibly corresponds to TRBD1 (6 bases). Germline V gives CDR1 MGHRA, CDR2 YSYEKL. V lost 2 bases, J lost 5 bases, and 12 bases lay in between. The CDR3 length is 15 residues.

The chain links TRBV9 to TRBJ1-2; no reliable D call. The V gene lost 0 bases and the J gene lost 5 bases, with 20 bases spanning the gap. Germline values: CDR1 SGDLS, CDR2 YYNGEE. The CDR3 totals 17 residues. CDR3 in amino acids: CASSVGVSEQLRYGYTF. The CDR3 DNA is TGTGCCAGCAGCGTAGGGGTATCGGAACAACTAAGGTATGGCTACACCTTC.

V and J are TRBV19 and TRBJ2-7; TRBD2 agrees at 9 bases. From germline, CDR1 is LNHDA and CDR2 SQIVND (reference sequence). This CDR3 is 15 amino acids long. V trimming: 3 bases; J trimming: 4 bases; junction bases outside the gene matches: 7. CDR3 sequence: CASSISGSPVYEQYF. As DNA, the CDR3 is TGTGCCAGTAGTATTAGCGGGAGTCCCGTGTACGAGCAGTACTTC.